The 6 T cell receptor beta chains presented below share a single source sample, sequenced in a study of blood T cell repertoires in COVID-19. Clones were sequenced by immunoSEQ multiplex PCR, and TCRdb holds only the in-frame ones, with some missing. Seen here are some 490,000 clones, about 88% observed once, and the top ten hold 6.5% to 8.5%. Sequencing used PBMCs or T cells enriched from blood (not recorded which). The receptors shown here come from a woman between 55 and 75 years old who had recovered from COVID-19.

The chain employs TRBV19 and TRBJ1-4; D is ambiguous. The V end was cut by 9 bases, the J end by 5 bases, with 13 bases between. CDR3 length equals 13 residues. Germline assignment: CDR1 LNHDA and CDR2 SQIVND (reference sequence). Here the CDR3 DNA reads TGTGCCAGCAGGCAAGACATGAATGAAAAACTGTTTTTT. The encoded protein is CASRQDMNEKLFF.

This rearrangement joins TRBV11-3 to TRBJ2-7; D uncertain. CDR3 length: 14 amino acids. The germline CDR1 and CDR2 sequences are SGHNT and YENEEA. V shed 6 bases and J shed 3 bases, with 15 bases lying between them. The CDR3 loop reads CASSPTLHSYEQYF. The DNA of the CDR3 is TGTGCCAGCAGTCCAACCCTTCACAGCTACGAGCAGTACTTC. Filled out from reference TRBV11-3 and TRBJ2-7, the complete variable domain reads EAGVVQSPRYKIIEKKQPVAFWCNPISGHNTLYWYLQNLGQGPELLIRYENEEAVDDSQLPKDRFSAERLKGVDSTLKIQPAELGDSAVYLCASSPTLHSYEQYFGPGTRLTVT.

J is TRBJ1-6 and V is TRBV28; 10 bases match TRBD1. The CDR3 has 15 amino acids. CDR1 is MDHEN and CDR2 is SYDVKM in the germline V gene. V lost 5 bases, J lost 10 bases, and 8 bases stayed unmatched. The CDR3: CASSPRTGGGSPLHF. The CDR3 DNA reads TGTGCCAGCAGTCCTCGGACAGGGGGAGGCTCACCCCTCCACTTT. The full variable domain, in which reference TRBV28 and TRBJ1-6 provide the parts outside the CDR3, is DVKVTQSSRYLVKRTGEKVFLECVQDMDHENMFWYRQDPGLGLRLIYFSYDVKMKEKGDIPEGYSVSREKKERFSLILESASTNQTSMYLCASSPRTGGGSPLHFGNGTRLTVT.

This sequence joins TRBV5-5 and TRBJ1-4; D remains ambiguous. The CDR3 consists of 16 residues. In germline, CDR1 is SGHKS, CDR2 YYEKEE (reference sequence). V lost 4 bases and J lost 8, with 21 bases in between. The CDR3 region is CASSIEPGPEGEKLFF. The CDR3 DNA reads TGTGCCAGCAGCATAGAACCGGGTCCTGAGGGAGAAAAACTGTTTTTT.

The chain employs TRBV5-1 and TRBJ2-5; the match to TRBD2 covers 8 bases. This CDR3 has 16 amino acids. Germline CDR1 is SGHRS and CDR2 is YFSETQ. Germline trimming cut 1 base from V and 5 bases from J; bases unmatched to any gene: 10. The CDR3 sequence: CASSLLEQRGRETQYF. DNA for the CDR3: TGCGCCAGCAGCTTGCTCGAGCAGCGGGGGCGGGAGACCCAGTACTTC.

The rearrangement links TRBV11-2 to TRBJ2-3; D gene unclear. The CDR3 spans 12 residues. V lost 7 bases to trimming and J lost 7 bases, with 12 bases between them. Germline CDR1 reads SGHAT; CDR2 reads FQNNGV. CDR3 DNA sequence: TGTGCCAGCAACGTAGCCCCCAATACGCAGTATTTT. Its protein product is CASNVAPNTQYF.